This TCR beta chain is drawn from a study of T cell responses to AZD1222 COVID-19 vaccine. Turning to this clone: Antigen unknown.

Study-level results: Nearly half of spike-specific TCRs reportedly target unmutated variant regions. Vaccine-related CD4 TCRs covered spike, predominating at 160-218 and 743-854.

V was pared by 3 bases and J by 0 bases, with 18 bases between. This CDR3 is built from 19 residues. Germline V lookup: CDR1 LGHNA, CDR2 YNFKEQ. Clones were sequenced by immunoSEQ multiplex PCR, and TCRdb holds only the in-frame ones, with some missing. This sample yields 150,000 or so clones, of which around 90% are seen a single time; 1.1% to 1.5% belongs to the top ten. This clonotype was obtained from an adult in good health. V and J are TRBV4-2 and TRBJ2-6, with D maybe TRBD1 (6 bases). Material: peripheral blood, obtained on day 0 of AZD1222 vaccination. As DNA, the CDR3 is TGTGCCAGCAGCCACGCTTTTGACAGGTCAGACTCTGGGGCCAACGTCCTGACTTTC. Amino acids: CASSHAFDRSDSGANVLTF.